These T cell receptor beta chains were read from a single sample in a study of cytomegalovirus exposure and HLA in healthy donors. Sequencing was performed with immunoSEQ multiplex PCR; in TCRdb, only in-frame clones are kept and a portion is missing. There are 150,000 or so clones in the sample, with 2.1% held by the top ten. Material: PBMCs. All receptors derive from a man between 25 and 39 years old in good health and CMV-seronegative. The CDR3 runs from the conserved cysteine through the conserved F or W. D genes are given only for firm matches.

CDR3aa: CASSLSSSTGELFF
CDR3nt: TGCGCCAGCAGCTTGTCGAGTTCCACCGGGGAGCTGTTTTTT
j_gene: TRBJ2-2
d_gene: -
v_gene: TRBV5-1

CDR3aa: CAWSGGRGRILGYTF
CDR3nt: TGTGCCTGGAGTGGCGGCAGGGGGCGCATCCTTGGCTACACCTTC
j_gene: TRBJ1-2
d_gene: TRBD1
v_gene: TRBV30

CDR3aa: CATSRLDSRDTEAFF
CDR3nt: TGTGCCACCAGCAGACTGGACAGCCGGGACACTGAAGCTTTCTTT
j_gene: TRBJ1-1
d_gene: -
v_gene: TRBV15

CDR3aa: CASSYQQFTDTQCF
CDR3nt: TGTGCCAGCAGTTACCAACAGTTCACAGATACGCAGTGTTTT
j_gene: TRBJ2-3
d_gene: -
v_gene: TRBV6-5

CDR3aa: CASSLEGWVGLFF
CDR3nt: TGTGCCAGCAGTTTGGAGGGTTGGGTCGGACTGTTTTTT
j_gene: TRBJ1-4
d_gene: -
v_gene: TRBV28

CDR3aa: CASSDRPRGGLNEKLFF
CDR3nt: TGTGCCAGCAGTGACCGCCCAAGAGGGGGCCTCAATGAAAAACTGTTTTTT
j_gene: TRBJ1-4
d_gene: TRBD1
v_gene: TRBV6-1

CDR3aa: CASSPRSSYNEQFF
CDR3nt: TGTGCCAGCTCACCGCGGAGCTCCTACAATGAGCAGTTCTTC
j_gene: TRBJ2-1
d_gene: -
v_gene: TRBV18

CDR3aa: CASTPQHRGLYEQYF
CDR3nt: TGTGCCAGTACCCCACAGCATAGGGGGCTCTACGAGCAGTACTTC
j_gene: TRBJ2-7
d_gene: TRBD1
v_gene: TRBV19

CDR3aa: CASRLQSPSNQPQHF
CDR3nt: TGTGCCAGCAGGCTCCAGTCTCCTAGCAATCAGCCCCAGCATTTT
j_gene: TRBJ1-5
d_gene: -
v_gene: TRBV28

CDR3aa: CASSQEGGADTQYF
CDR3nt: TGCGCCAGCAGCCAAGAAGGGGGCGCAGATACGCAGTATTTT
j_gene: TRBJ2-3
d_gene: TRBD1
v_gene: TRBV4-3

CDR3aa: CSVGLVHTGELFF
CDR3nt: TGCAGCGTTGGGCTAGTGCACACCGGGGAGCTGTTTTTT
j_gene: TRBJ2-2
d_gene: -
v_gene: TRBV29-1

CDR3aa: CAWSVAGLQPQHF
CDR3nt: TGTGCCTGGAGTGTAGCAGGGCTCCAGCCCCAGCATTTT
j_gene: TRBJ1-5
d_gene: -
v_gene: TRBV30

CDR3aa: CASSDDNSWSPLHF
CDR3nt: TGCGCCAGCAGCGATGACAACTCGTGGTCACCCCTCCACTTT
j_gene: TRBJ1-6
d_gene: -
v_gene: TRBV5-1

CDR3aa: CASSLGTTNTGELFF
CDR3nt: TGCGCCAGCAGCTTGGGGACTACGAACACCGGGGAGCTGTTTTTT
j_gene: TRBJ2-2
d_gene: -
v_gene: TRBV5-1

CDR3aa: CASSAGQVTDTQYF
CDR3nt: TGTGCCAGCAGCGCCGGACAGGTTACAGATACGCAGTATTTT
j_gene: TRBJ2-3
d_gene: TRBD1
v_gene: TRBV9

CDR3aa: CASSSTGDANQPQHF
CDR3nt: TGCGCCAGCAGCTCGACAGGGGACGCGAATCAGCCCCAGCATTTT
j_gene: TRBJ1-5
d_gene: TRBD1
v_gene: TRBV5-1

CDR3aa: CASSPSAGGEFTGELFF
CDR3nt: TGTGCCAGCAGCCCCTCGGCAGGGGGCGAATTCACCGGGGAGCTGTTTTTT
j_gene: TRBJ2-2
d_gene: TRBD1
v_gene: TRBV5-4

CDR3aa: CASSRGTTYEQYF
CDR3nt: TGTGCCAGCAGCCGGGGGACTACCTACGAGCAGTACTTC
j_gene: TRBJ2-7
d_gene: TRBD2
v_gene: TRBV14

CDR3aa: CAIGTGGFVASGANVLTF
CDR3nt: TGTGCCATCGGGACAGGGGGGTTTGTGGCCTCTGGGGCCAACGTCCTGACTTTC
j_gene: TRBJ2-6
d_gene: TRBD1
v_gene: TRBV10-3

CDR3aa: CASNIPGQGTNSPLHF
CDR3nt: TGTGCCAGTAATATACCCGGGCAGGGGACCAATTCACCCCTCCACTTT
j_gene: TRBJ1-6
d_gene: -
v_gene: TRBV19

CDR3aa: CASSIIAGGPTGELFF
CDR3nt: TGTGCCAGCAGCATTATAGCGGGAGGGCCCACCGGGGAGCTGTTTTTT
j_gene: TRBJ2-2
d_gene: TRBD2
v_gene: TRBV5-6

CDR3aa: CASSLGAVNYGYTF
CDR3nt: TGTGCCAGCAGCTTGGGAGCGGTGAACTATGGCTACACCTTC
j_gene: TRBJ1-2
d_gene: -
v_gene: TRBV5-4

CDR3aa: CASMDTPEAFF
CDR3nt: TGTGCCAGTATGGACACCCCTGAAGCTTTCTTT
j_gene: TRBJ1-1
d_gene: -
v_gene: TRBV19

CDR3aa: CATSRLGGGRTEAFF
CDR3nt: TGTGCCACCAGCAGGCTAGGGGGGGGCAGGACTGAAGCTTTCTTT
j_gene: TRBJ1-1
d_gene: -
v_gene: TRBV15

CDR3aa: CASSIPRGAGANVLTF
CDR3nt: TGTGCCAGCAGCATACCCCGGGGGGCTGGGGCCAACGTCCTGACTTTC
j_gene: TRBJ2-6
d_gene: TRBD2
v_gene: TRBV9

CDR3aa: CASRLAGVSEQYF
CDR3nt: TGTGCCAGCCGACTAGCGGGAGTAAGCGAGCAGTACTTC
j_gene: TRBJ2-7
d_gene: TRBD2
v_gene: TRBV27

CDR3aa: CASSQIAEQFF
CDR3nt: TGTGCCAGCAGCCAAATAGCGGAGCAGTTCTTC
j_gene: TRBJ2-1
d_gene: -
v_gene: TRBV11-2

CDR3aa: CASSPGQGGTEAFF
CDR3nt: TGTGCCAGCTCACCAGGGCAGGGGGGCACTGAAGCTTTCTTT
j_gene: TRBJ1-1
d_gene: TRBD1
v_gene: TRBV18

CDR3aa: CASSRNGLAGVDTQYF
CDR3nt: TGTGCCAGCAGCCGAAACGGACTAGCGGGAGTAGATACGCAGTATTTT
j_gene: TRBJ2-3
d_gene: TRBD2
v_gene: TRBV5-4

CDR3aa: CASSSTLTGGGNQPQHF
CDR3nt: TGTGCCAGCAGTTCAACCCTGACAGGGGGCGGCAATCAGCCCCAGCATTTT
j_gene: TRBJ1-5
d_gene: TRBD1
v_gene: TRBV27

CDR3aa: CASSLRTPPRDEQYF
CDR3nt: TGTGCCAGCAGCTTGCGCACTCCCCCTCGGGACGAGCAGTACTTC
j_gene: TRBJ2-7
d_gene: -
v_gene: TRBV5-6

CDR3aa: CASSAYRATNYGYTF
CDR3nt: TGTGCCAGCAGCGCCTACAGGGCTACTAACTATGGCTACACCTTC
j_gene: TRBJ1-2
d_gene: -
v_gene: TRBV11-2

CDR3aa: CASSATSNQPQHF
CDR3nt: TGTGCCAGCAGTGCGACAAGTAATCAGCCCCAGCATTTT
j_gene: TRBJ1-5
d_gene: -
v_gene: TRBV27

CDR3aa: CASRLVPNRGSSTDTQYF
CDR3nt: TGTGCAAGTCGCTTAGTCCCCAACAGGGGGTCTAGCACAGATACGCAGTATTTT
j_gene: TRBJ2-3
d_gene: -
v_gene: TRBV12-2

CDR3aa: CASSLFLREGLSYEQYF
CDR3nt: TGCGCCAGCAGCTTGTTTTTGCGGGAGGGCCTGTCCTACGAGCAGTACTTC
j_gene: TRBJ2-7
d_gene: TRBD2
v_gene: TRBV5-1

CDR3aa: CASSPWEGRTEAFF
CDR3nt: TGTGCCAGCAGCCCTTGGGAGGGGCGGACTGAAGCTTTCTTT
j_gene: TRBJ1-1
d_gene: -
v_gene: TRBV7-2

CDR3aa: CASSPRGYEQYF
CDR3nt: TGTGCCAGCAGCCCTCGGGGATACGAGCAGTACTTC
j_gene: TRBJ2-7
d_gene: -
v_gene: TRBV7-2

CDR3aa: CASSLVGTGEVNEQFF
CDR3nt: TGTGCCAGCAGCTTAGTGGGGACAGGAGAGGTCAATGAGCAGTTCTTC
j_gene: TRBJ2-1
d_gene: TRBD1
v_gene: TRBV11-3

CDR3aa: CASSRQGSQETQYF
CDR3nt: TGCGCCAGTAGTCGACAGGGGTCGCAAGAGACCCAGTACTTC
j_gene: TRBJ2-5
d_gene: TRBD1
v_gene: TRBV5-1

CDR3aa: CASSLQGPGSNQPQHF
CDR3nt: TGTGCCAGCAGCTTGCAGGGCCCAGGAAGCAATCAGCCCCAGCATTTT
j_gene: TRBJ1-5
d_gene: -
v_gene: TRBV5-4

CDR3aa: CASSLTGGVYSNQPQHF
CDR3nt: TGTGCCAGCAGCCTCACAGGGGGTGTTTATAGCAATCAGCCCCAGCATTTT
j_gene: TRBJ1-5
d_gene: TRBD1
v_gene: TRBV25-1

CDR3aa: CAWRVIAGAGVDTQYF
CDR3nt: TGTGCCTGGAGGGTTATAGCGGGAGCTGGCGTCGATACGCAGTATTTT
j_gene: TRBJ2-3
d_gene: TRBD2
v_gene: TRBV30

CDR3aa: CASSMGTGSSVETQYF
CDR3nt: TGTGCCAGTAGTATGGGTACCGGGTCGTCGGTGGAGACCCAGTACTTC
j_gene: TRBJ2-5
d_gene: -
v_gene: TRBV19

CDR3aa: CASSRTSGVSYNEQFF
CDR3nt: TGTGCCAGCAGCCGTACTAGCGGGGTTTCCTACAATGAGCAGTTCTTC
j_gene: TRBJ2-1
d_gene: TRBD2
v_gene: TRBV4-2

CDR3aa: CASSGGGASSYNEQFF
CDR3nt: TGTGCCAGCAGCGGAGGAGGCGCCAGCTCCTACAATGAGCAGTTCTTC
j_gene: TRBJ2-1
d_gene: -
v_gene: TRBV5-4

CDR3aa: CASSLRQAGGEKLFF
CDR3nt: TGCGCCAGCAGCCTCAGACAGGCCGGAGGTGAAAAACTGTTTTTT
j_gene: TRBJ1-4
d_gene: -
v_gene: TRBV4-1

CDR3aa: CASSPLANSTDTQYF
CDR3nt: TGTGCCAGCAGCCCTCTAGCGAATAGCACAGATACGCAGTATTTT
j_gene: TRBJ2-3
d_gene: -
v_gene: TRBV21-1

CDR3aa: CASSQDVNTDTQYF
CDR3nt: TGCGCCAGCAGCCAAGATGTCAACACAGATACGCAGTATTTT
j_gene: TRBJ2-3
d_gene: -
v_gene: TRBV4-3

CDR3aa: CASTPFLSNTGELFF
CDR3nt: TGTGCCAGCACCCCCTTCCTGTCGAACACCGGGGAGCTGTTTTTT
j_gene: TRBJ2-2
d_gene: -
v_gene: TRBV7-9

CDR3aa: CASSVRGINSPLHF
CDR3nt: TGTGCCAGCAGCGTTAGAGGGATCAATTCACCCCTCCACTTT
j_gene: TRBJ1-6
d_gene: -
v_gene: TRBV9

CDR3aa: CASSEARDGTGELFF
CDR3nt: TGTGCCAGCAGTGAAGCGCGGGATGGTACCGGGGAGCTGTTTTTT
j_gene: TRBJ2-2
d_gene: -
v_gene: TRBV6-4

CDR3aa: CASSLRDTGHGADTEAFF
CDR3nt: TGTGCCAGCTCACTACGGGACACAGGGCACGGGGCGGACACTGAAGCTTTCTTT
j_gene: TRBJ1-1
d_gene: -
v_gene: TRBV18

CDR3aa: CASSLTTSGTEAFF
CDR3nt: TGTGCCAGCAGCTTAACCACCTCGGGGACTGAAGCTTTCTTT
j_gene: TRBJ1-1
d_gene: -
v_gene: TRBV7-9

CDR3aa: CASSLSRQGLLFF
CDR3nt: TGTGCCAGCAGCTTATCAAGGCAGGGGCTCCTGTTCTTC
j_gene: TRBJ2-1
d_gene: -
v_gene: TRBV7-9

CDR3aa: CASSPGAGGDEKLFF
CDR3nt: TGCGCCAGCAGCCCAGGTGCGGGGGGGGATGAAAAACTGTTTTTT
j_gene: TRBJ1-4
d_gene: -
v_gene: TRBV5-1

CDR3aa: CASSSGGQGDLYYGYTF
CDR3nt: TGTGCCAGTAGTAGCGGCGGACAGGGGGACTTGTACTATGGCTACACCTTC
j_gene: TRBJ1-2
d_gene: TRBD1
v_gene: TRBV19

CDR3aa: CASAGTGSWADTQYF
CDR3nt: TGCGCCAGCGCTGGGACAGGGTCATGGGCAGATACGCAGTATTTT
j_gene: TRBJ2-3
d_gene: TRBD1
v_gene: TRBV10-2